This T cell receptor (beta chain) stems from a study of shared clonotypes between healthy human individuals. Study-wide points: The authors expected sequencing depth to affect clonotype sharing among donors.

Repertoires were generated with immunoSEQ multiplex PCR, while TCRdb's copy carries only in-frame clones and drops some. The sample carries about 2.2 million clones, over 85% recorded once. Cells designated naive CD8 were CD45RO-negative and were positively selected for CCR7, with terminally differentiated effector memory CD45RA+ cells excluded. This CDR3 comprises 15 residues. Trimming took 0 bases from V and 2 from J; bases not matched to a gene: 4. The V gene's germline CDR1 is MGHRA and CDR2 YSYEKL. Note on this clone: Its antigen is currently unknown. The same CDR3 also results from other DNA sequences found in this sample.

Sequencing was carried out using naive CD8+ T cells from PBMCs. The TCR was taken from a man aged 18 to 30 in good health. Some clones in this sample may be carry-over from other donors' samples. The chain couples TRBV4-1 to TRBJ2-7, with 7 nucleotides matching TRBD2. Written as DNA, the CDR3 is TGCGCCAGCAGCCAAGAAGGGCTAGCGGCCTACGAGCAGTACTTC. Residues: CASSQEGLAAYEQYF.